The T cell receptor (beta chain) under discussion was sequenced for a study of CD8+CD57+ T cells in acquired aplastic anemia. Patients chosen for sequencing had shown CD8+CD57+ cell expansion by flow cytometry. The enrolled patients all had severe acquired aplastic anemia. This clonotype has a handful of counts. The CDR3 sequence is 15 residues long. Trimming left V 6 bases short and J 0 bases short, with 13 bases between. Germline CDR1 and CDR2: KGHSH and LQKENI. CDR3 and TCR beta VDJ profiling relied on a genomic DNA template. TCRdb reprocessed the reads with MiXCR, giving one entry per CDR3 protein. The data show approximately 130,000 distinct CDR3 sequences, nearly 40% seen once.

This chain connects TRBV18 to TRBJ2-3; no clear D gene. Sequencing was carried out using sorted CD4+, CD8+, or CD8+CD57+ T cells (not recorded which) from PBMCs. This TCR was recovered from a human donor with aplastic anemia. CDR3: CASSLVPTSTDTQYF. The CDR3 DNA follows: TGTGCCAGCTCTCTTGTCCCGACTAGCACAGATACGCAGTATTTT.